This T cell receptor (beta chain) was obtained from a study of blood T cell repertoires in COVID-19. Overall study context: The study drew acute and convalescent COVID-19 samples from the United States, Italy and Spain. The cDNA or gDNA used as material had been derived from T cells, B-cell-depleted T cells, or PBMCs.

The germline CDR1 and CDR2 sequences are MNHEY and SVGAGI. The length of the CDR3 is 14 residues. The ends were cut back, 7 bases at V and 4 bases at J, with 14 bases in the middle. Original handling: It was from reference gene primer amplification that nucleated cell counts were estimated. Produced via immunoSEQ multiplex PCR; TCRdb's table is partial and in-frame only. Clonal size and the V and J genes are those of that table, whereas D and trimming came from the DNA. In the table there are about 86,000 clones, more than 75% of which are singletons. This chain links TRBV6-5 with TRBJ2-1; D not certain. Sequencing used peripheral blood. This clonotype originated in a woman aged 80 or over with acute or convalescent COVID-19. In DNA, the CDR3 is TGTGCCAGCATTCGGTCCTATTCTTACAATGAGCAGTTCTTC. This codes for CASIRSYSYNEQFF.